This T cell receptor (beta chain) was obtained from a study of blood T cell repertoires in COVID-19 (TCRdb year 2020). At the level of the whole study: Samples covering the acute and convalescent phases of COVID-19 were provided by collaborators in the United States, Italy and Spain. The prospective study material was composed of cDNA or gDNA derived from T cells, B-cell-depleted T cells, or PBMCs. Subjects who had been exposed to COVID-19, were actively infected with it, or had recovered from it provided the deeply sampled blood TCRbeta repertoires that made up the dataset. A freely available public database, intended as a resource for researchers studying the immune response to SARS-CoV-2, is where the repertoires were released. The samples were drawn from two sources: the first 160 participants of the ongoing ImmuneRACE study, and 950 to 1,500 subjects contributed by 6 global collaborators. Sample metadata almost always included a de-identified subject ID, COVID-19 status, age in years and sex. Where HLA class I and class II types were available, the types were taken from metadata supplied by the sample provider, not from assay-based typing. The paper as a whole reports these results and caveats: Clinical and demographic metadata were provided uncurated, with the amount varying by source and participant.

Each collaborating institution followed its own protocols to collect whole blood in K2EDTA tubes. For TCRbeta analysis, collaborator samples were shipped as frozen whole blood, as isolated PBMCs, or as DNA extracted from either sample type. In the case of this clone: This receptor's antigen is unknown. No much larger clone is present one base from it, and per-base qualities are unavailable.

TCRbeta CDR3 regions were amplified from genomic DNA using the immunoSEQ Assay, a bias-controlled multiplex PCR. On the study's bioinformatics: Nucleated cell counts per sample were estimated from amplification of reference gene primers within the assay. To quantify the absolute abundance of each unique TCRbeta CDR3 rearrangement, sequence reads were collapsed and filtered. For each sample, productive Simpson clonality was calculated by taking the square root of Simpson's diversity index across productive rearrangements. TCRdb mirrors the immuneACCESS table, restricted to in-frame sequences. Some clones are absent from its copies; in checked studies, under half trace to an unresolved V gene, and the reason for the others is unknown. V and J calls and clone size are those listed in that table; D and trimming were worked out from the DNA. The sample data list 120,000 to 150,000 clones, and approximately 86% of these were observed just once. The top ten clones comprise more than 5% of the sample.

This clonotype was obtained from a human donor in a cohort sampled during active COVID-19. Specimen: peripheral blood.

The nucleotides read TGTGCCAGTAGTATAAGTGACAGGGGGCGCGATGAGCAGTTCTTC. Its translation reads: CASSISDRGRDEQFF. The chain links TRBV19 with TRBJ2-1, with 10 junctional bases fitting TRBD1. Clipping removes 2 bases from V and 8 bases from J, with 6 as the unmatched junction base count. The CDR3 contains 15 residues, cysteine and phenylalanine counted. Only the CDR3 region is kept as DNA, spanning 45 bases read in frame from base 1. The germline V gene (reference sequence) supplies CDR1 LNHDA and CDR2 SQIVND. When the CDR3 is completed using the reference TRBV19 and TRBJ2-1 genes on either side, the full variable domain is DGGITQSPKYLFRKEGQNVTLSCEQNLNHDAMYWYRQDPGQGLRLIYYSQIVNDFQKGDIAEGYSVSREKKESFPLTVTSAQKNPTAFYLCASSISDRGRDEQFFGPGTRLTVL.